In this sample, the clone carrying this T cell receptor (beta chain) turned up a few times. Its specificity is not known. The record originates from a study of post-analysis software for immune sequencing data. Study outcomes and limitations: Batch-mates among the samples co-clustered strongly by F measure.

TCR beta cDNA libraries included unique molecular identifiers. TCRdb re-analysed the PCR reads in MiXCR, keeping a single row per CDR3 protein. In the table there are roughly 670,000 distinct CDR3 sequences, 55% to 60% of which are singletons. Sample: blood. The TCR was taken from a girl aged 2 to 9 with multiple sclerosis.

Here the CDR3 reads CASRDMHQETQYF. DNA of the CDR3: TGTGCCAGCAGAGACATGCACCAAGAGACCCAGTACTTC. The chain combines TRBV28 with TRBJ2-5; no firm D call. V was trimmed by 6 bases and J by 0 bases, leaving 8 bases between them. The CDR3 has 13 residues. Germline CDR1 is MDHEN and CDR2 is SYDVKM.